Listed here is a single T cell receptor (beta chain). The target antigen is unknown. At one end, the junction sequence differs from germline, possibly due to a read error. The sample originates from a study of cytomegalovirus exposure and HLA in healthy donors. Background on the study: There were 300 to 400 genotyped donors. Of these, about 81% fell in the genetic ancestry cluster associated with self-reported Caucasian donors.

Use of 60 Vbeta and 13 Jbeta primers characterized the PCR. Repertoires were generated with immunoSEQ multiplex PCR, while TCRdb's copy carries only in-frame clones and drops some. The table lists more than 95,000 clones, 12% of them singletons. CDR1 is MNHEY and CDR2 is SMNVEV in the germline V gene (reference sequence). The CDR3 is 13 amino acids. Despite likely unrecorded immune exposures, the donors were nominally healthy at the time of sampling. Study-level points and caveats: Researchers reported that a few CMV-associated chains were confirmed in vitro as CMV antigen-specific. TRBV6-2, TRBV6-3 and some other V segments were unresolvable in 87-base-pair reads.

The V and J genes are TRBV27 and TRBJ1-2; 8 nucleotides line up with TRBD1. The sequenced material came from PBMCs. The TCR sequence derives from a man between 35 and 55 years old in good health and CMV-seropositive. CDR3 in amino acids: CASRRTGNYSYTF. The CDR3 bases are TGTGCCAGCCGTCGGACAGGGAACTATAGCTACACCTTC.